The clone carrying this TCR beta chain has at least ten counts. Its cognate antigen is unknown. The data stem from a study of response to subunit inactivated influenza vaccine. TCRdb reprocessed the RT-PCR reads with MiXCR, giving one entry per CDR3 protein. Found here are some 640,000 distinct CDR3 sequences, about 15% of them singletons; the top ten hold 5.5% to 7%. Study-level points and caveats: T cells newly recruited by each seasonal influenza vaccination are few, the authors suggested.

Per germline, CDR1 SGHTA and CDR2 FQGNSA. Trimming stripped 1 base from V and 7 bases from J, with 11 bases between. CDR3 size: 15 residues. The chain has TRBV7-2 and TRBJ1-6; no clear D. The source was PBMCs from blood, collected around 14 days before vaccination. The sequence was obtained from a man aged 50-59 years who received an inactivated influenza vaccine. The CDR3 spells CASSLGGRNNSPLHF. The CDR3 bases are TGTGCCAGCAGCTTAGGCGGGAGGAACAATTCACCCCTCCACTTT.